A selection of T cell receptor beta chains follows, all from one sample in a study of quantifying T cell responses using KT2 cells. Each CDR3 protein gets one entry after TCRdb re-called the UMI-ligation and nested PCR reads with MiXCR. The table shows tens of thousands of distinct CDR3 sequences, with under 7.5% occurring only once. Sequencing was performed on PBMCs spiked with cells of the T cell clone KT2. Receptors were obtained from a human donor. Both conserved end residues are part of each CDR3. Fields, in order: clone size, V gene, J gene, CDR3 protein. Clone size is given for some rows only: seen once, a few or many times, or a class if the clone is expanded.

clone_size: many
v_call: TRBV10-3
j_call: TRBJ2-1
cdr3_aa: CAIRLASAYNEQFF

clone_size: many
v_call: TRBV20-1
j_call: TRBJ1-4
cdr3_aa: CSAIHTGSREKLFF

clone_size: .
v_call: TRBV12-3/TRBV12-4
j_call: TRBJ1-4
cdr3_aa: CASSLTTGGGEKLFF

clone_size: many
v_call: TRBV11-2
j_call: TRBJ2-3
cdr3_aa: CASSLYVDTQYF

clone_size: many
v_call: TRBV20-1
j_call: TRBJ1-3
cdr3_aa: CSVPDRASGNTIYF

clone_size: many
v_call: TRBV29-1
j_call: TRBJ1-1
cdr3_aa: CSAKDREGTEAFF

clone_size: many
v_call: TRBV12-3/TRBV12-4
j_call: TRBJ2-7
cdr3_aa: CASSFSHEQYF

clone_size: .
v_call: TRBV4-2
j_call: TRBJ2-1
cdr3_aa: CASSQGLAGVRNEQFF

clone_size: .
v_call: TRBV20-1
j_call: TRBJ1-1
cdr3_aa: CSASTTGWETEAFF

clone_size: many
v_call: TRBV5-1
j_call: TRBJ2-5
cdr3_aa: CASSLVMNQETQYF

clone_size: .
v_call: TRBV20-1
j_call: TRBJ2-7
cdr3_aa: CSARSASGVTYEQYF

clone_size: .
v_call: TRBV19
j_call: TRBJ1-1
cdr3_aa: CASSINGGINTEAFF

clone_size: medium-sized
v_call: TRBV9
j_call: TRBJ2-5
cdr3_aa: CASSADGQGRETQYF

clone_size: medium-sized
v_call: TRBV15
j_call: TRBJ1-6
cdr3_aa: CATSRDNYNSPLHF

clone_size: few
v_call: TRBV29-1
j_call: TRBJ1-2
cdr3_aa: CSVQSPGWAYGYTF

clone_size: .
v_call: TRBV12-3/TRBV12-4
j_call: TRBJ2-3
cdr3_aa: CASSLVRVNTDTQYF

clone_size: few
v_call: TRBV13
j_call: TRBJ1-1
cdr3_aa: CASSPWSGGTEAFF

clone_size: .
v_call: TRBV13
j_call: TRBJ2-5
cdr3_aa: CASSLGSETQYF

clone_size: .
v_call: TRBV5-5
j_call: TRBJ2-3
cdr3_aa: CASSGSSGGSDTQYF

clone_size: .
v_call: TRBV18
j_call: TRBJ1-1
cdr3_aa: CATTGGKEAFF

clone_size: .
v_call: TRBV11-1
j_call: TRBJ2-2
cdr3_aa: CASSGDAGELFF

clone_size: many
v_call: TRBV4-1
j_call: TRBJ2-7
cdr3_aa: CASSPGGGTGKSEQYF

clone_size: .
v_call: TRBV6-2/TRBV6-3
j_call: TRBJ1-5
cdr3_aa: CASSPPGNGNQPQHF